This T cell receptor beta chain comes out of a study of CD8+ T cells in alopecia areata. Study-level results: Sequences from scalp samples also cover resident alphabeta T cells of normal skin. Baseline CD8+ expansion's link to response remains uncertain, as there was one nonresponder. Expanded CD8+ clones among the top 100, and scalp clonality, were significantly decreased by tofacitinib. Scalp lesions, especially in alopecia totalis/universalis, had higher clonality than normal scalp.

Regarding treatment: oral pan-JAK inhibitor, 5-10 mg twice daily. TCR sequencing used cDNA made by reverse transcription of extracted RNA. Only in-frame clones appear in the TCRdb table, and some are missing; sequencing was by immunoSEQ multiplex PCR. This table holds roughly 180,000 clones, approximately 60% found once. As concerns this clone: What it binds is unknown.

The sequence was collected from a human donor with alopecia areata. The source was CD4+ T cells sorted from blood, collected at week 4, from a patient treated with tofacitinib.

CDR3 protein: CASSSTRQGKADTQYF. CDR3 nucleotide sequence: TGCGCCAGCAGCTCCACCAGACAGGGAAAGGCCGATACGCAGTATTTT. The V and J genes are TRBV5-1 and TRBJ2-3; 7 nucleotides agree with TRBD1. Germline-derived CDR1 and CDR2 are SGHRS and YFSETQ. This CDR3 spans 16 amino acids. Trimming took 3 bases from V and 6 from J; bases not matched to a gene: 13.